The 5 T cell receptor beta chains below come from one sample, sequenced in a study of human T cells and chemical hapten exposure (dated by TCRdb to the early 2020s). The time point label of this sample denotes: patch test 1, 2 weeks after DPC sensitization. In the paper's terms, the treatment or condition label means: therapeutic diphenylcyclopropenone sensitization with weekly scalp DPC. Receptors were amplified or captured by RACE. The sequencing machine was a NextSeq 500. TCRdb took the public reads, trimmed them with fastp at Q25, ran MiXCR for clone calling and kept in-frame beta chains. Under each unique CDR3 protein, matching rows form one entry showing the most common genes and DNA. The sample has 70,000 to 100,000 distinct CDR3 sequences on record, over 6% of them singletons. The ten largest clones take up less than 2% of the sample. Sequenced material: whole blood, taken in connection with sensitization to the hapten diphenylcyclopropenone (DPC). These receptors were collected from a woman aged 25 to 39 with alopecia areata. Some clones in this sample may be carry-over from other donors' samples.

The chain recombines TRBV7-9 with TRBJ2-7, with D perhaps TRBD1 (5 bases). CDR3 length: 15 amino acids. The germline V gene has CDR1 SEHNR and CDR2 FQNEAQ (reference sequence). Trimming pared 5 bases from V and 3 bases from J, leaving 17 bases between. CDR3 coding DNA: TGTGCCAGCAGCCCCGTGGGGCACTCAGACTACGAGCAGTACTTC. This sequence encodes CASSPVGHSDYEQYF.

This clonotype occurred many times. The chain has TRBV29-1 and TRBJ1-5, with a possible D match to TRBD1 (5 bases). The CDR3 is 12 residues long. V lost 6 bases and J 2 bases, leaving 8 bases between the germline ends. Germline V lookup: CDR1 SQVTM, CDR2 ANQGSEA. The CDR3 sequence: CSVGDGNQPQHF. The CDR3 DNA sequence: TGCAGCGTGGGGGACGGCAATCAGCCCCAGCATTTT.

In its sample, this clonotype was seen many times. The CDR3 bases are TGCAGTGCCCCCGTACCAGATACGCAGTATTTT. Residues: CSAPVPDTQYF. This chain connects TRBV20-1 to TRBJ2-3; D is unclear. The CDR3 has 11 amino acids. V was clipped by 6 bases and J by 4 bases, with 8 bases between them. Per the germline V gene, CDR1 is DFQATT and CDR2 is SNEGSKA (reference sequence).

V gene TRBV7-7 combines with J gene TRBJ2-2, with D unclear. The CDR3 totals 14 residues. Trimming removed 5 bases at V and 0 bases at J, with 7 bases between. CDR1 and CDR2 from the germline V gene are SSHAT and FNYEAQ (reference sequence). DNA of the CDR3: TGTGCCAGCAGCCGTATTACGAACACCGGGGAGCTGTTTTTT. This encodes CASSRITNTGELFF.

This clonotype counts as medium-sized. The genes are TRBV19 and TRBJ2-1; D gene unclear. Between the trimmed V and J ends, which lost 1 base and 4 bases, there was a span of 2 bases. The CDR3 spans 12 residues. Germline V CDR1 and CDR2: LNHDA, SQIVND (reference sequence). CDR3 protein: CASSIGYNEQFF. For the CDR3, the DNA is TGTGCCAGTAGTATAGGTTACAATGAGCAGTTCTTC.